The 27 T cell receptor beta chains in this list originate from one sample, sequenced in a study of T-cell memory formation after mild COVID-19. TCRdb redid the calling of the 5' RACE reads with MiXCR, one entry per CDR3 protein. The top ten hold roughly 21% of the sample, which has a few hundred thousand distinct CDR3 sequences, around 19% seen once. Sequencing was done on a sample of PBMCs or a T cell subset sorted from them (not recorded which). These receptor sequences come from a man aged 18-30 years who had mild COVID-19 (a few samples of this study predate the infection). Cell type and time point are not known.

V gene TRBV11-2 combines with J gene TRBJ2-7, with TRBD1 as a possible D gene (5 bases). The CDR3 loop spans 15 amino acids. Germline V lookup: CDR1 SGHAT, CDR2 FQNNGV. V was clipped by 2 bases and J by 0 bases, with 11 bases between them. CDR3 DNA sequence: TGTGCCAGCAGCTTACTCACAGGTAGCTCCTACGAGCAGTACGTC. This codes for CASSLLTGSSYEQYV.

This clonotype was seen only a few times. This chain links TRBV12-3 or TRBV12-4 with TRBJ1-5, with 10 nucleotides matching TRBD1. This CDR3 region has 15 residues. Losses at the gene ends were 6 bases for V and 5 bases for J; bases not matched to a gene: 7. The CDR3 bases are TGTGCCAGCAGCACGGGACAGGGGCTATATCAGCCCCAGCATTTT. This sequence encodes CASSTGQGLYQPQHF.

The chain couples TRBV2 to TRBJ1-3; no reliable D call. This CDR3 has 14 residues. Trimming removed 4 bases at V and 3 bases at J, with 10 bases between. Germline values: CDR1 SNHLY, CDR2 FYNNEI. CDR3 sequence (DNA): TGTGCCAGCAGTGGAGGGAACATTGGAAACACCATATATTTT. Its translation is CASSGGNIGNTIYF.

This clonotype was observed at least ten times. The chain is built from TRBV12-3 or TRBV12-4 and TRBJ1-1; possible D gene TRBD1, 5 bases. The CDR3 runs to 13 residues. V lost 6 bases, J lost 3 bases, and 11 bases lay in between. CDR3 amino acids: CASRSRVYTEAFF. The CDR3 DNA reads TGTGCCAGCAGATCCAGGGTATACACTGAAGCTTTCTTT.

In its sample, this clonotype was seen a few times. This chain links TRBV12-3 or TRBV12-4 with TRBJ1-3; D remains ambiguous. The CDR3 consists of 14 residues. Trimming removed 1 base at V and 2 bases at J, with 6 bases between. The DNA for the CDR3 is TGTGCCAGCAGTTTAGAGGGTCCTGGAAACACCATATATTTT. It specifies CASSLEGPGNTIYF.

This clonotype occurred a few times. V and J are TRBV5-1 and TRBJ1-2; D is possibly TRBD1 (5 bases). V lost 0 bases to trimming and J lost 8 bases, with 14 bases between them. Per the germline V gene, CDR1 is SGHRS and CDR2 is YFSETQ. This CDR3 is built from 14 residues. CDR3 protein: CASSLEGREYGYTF. The CDR3 DNA is TGCGCCAGCAGCTTGGAAGGCAGGGAGTACGGCTACACCTTC.

This rearrangement joins TRBV7-9 to TRBJ1-3, with 7 bases fitting TRBD1. Germline V gene data show CDR1 as SEHNR and CDR2 as FQNEAQ (reference sequence). Trimming removed 4 bases from V and 2 bases from J; junction bases left unmatched: 5. The CDR3 covers 15 residues. CDR3 protein: CASSSTGFAGNTIYF. The CDR3 coding sequence is TGTGCCAGCAGCTCGACAGGGTTCGCTGGAAACACCATATATTTT. Using reference TRBV7-9 and TRBJ1-3 for the parts outside the CDR3, the full variable domain is DTGVSQNPRHKITKRGQNVTFRCDPISEHNRLYWYRQTLGQGPEFLTYFQNEAQLEKSRLLSDRFSAERPKGSFSTLEIQRTEQGDSAMYLCASSSTGFAGNTIYFGEGSWLTVV.

V and J are TRBV5-1 and TRBJ2-1; the match to TRBD1 covers 8 bases. Germline lookup yields CDR1 SGHRS and CDR2 YFSETQ. The CDR3 extends over 15 amino acids. The V segment lost 4 bases and the J segment 0 bases; nucleotides outside the gene matches: 3. The CDR3 region is CASSPQGASYNEQFF. The CDR3 DNA is TGCGCCAGCAGCCCCCAGGGGGCCTCCTACAATGAGCAGTTCTTC.

This chain joins TRBV12-3 or TRBV12-4 and TRBJ2-2; perhaps TRBD2 as D (6 bases). Trimming shortened V by 9 bases and J by 4 bases, and 15 bases separated the two germline ends. The CDR3 sequence is 14 residues long. CDR3 loop: CASTHRGTTGELFF. For the CDR3, the DNA is TGTGCCAGTACCCATCGGGGGACCACCGGGGAGCTGTTTTTT.

This clonotype was observed once. The gene calls are TRBV2 and TRBJ2-1; D unclear. The length of the CDR3 is 12 residues. CDR1 and CDR2 (germline): SNHLY, FYNNEI. V was pared by 8 bases and J by 9 bases, with 14 bases between. The CDR3 here is CASRAPPREQFF. CDR3 coding DNA: TGTGCCAGCCGGGCCCCTCCCCGTGAGCAGTTCTTC.

The rearrangement uses TRBV7-2 and TRBJ2-3, with TRBD1 matching 12 bases. Germline loops: CDR1 SGHTA, CDR2 FQGNSA. J gave up 3 bases and V 5 bases, and 6 bases lay outside the gene matches. CDR3 length equals 16 residues. The CDR3 bases are TGTGCCAGCAGCACCAGGGACAGGGGGCATACAGATACGCAGTATTTT. Translated, it gives CASSTRDRGHTDTQYF.

This clonotype was recorded a few times. This chain connects TRBV12-3 or TRBV12-4 to TRBJ1-2; TRBD1 is a possible D gene (6 bases). V lost 5 bases, J lost 6 bases, and 13 bases lay in between. This CDR3 is 13 amino acids long. CDR3 DNA: TGTGCCAGCAGTCCCCCGGGGACAAATGGCTACACCTTC. Translation gives CASSPPGTNGYTF.

This clonotype was observed a few times. V and J are TRBV12-3 or TRBV12-4 and TRBJ2-7; D may correspond to TRBD1 or TRBD2 (6 bases each). The CDR3 runs 14 residues. Trimming cost V 6 bases and J 4 bases, with 16 bases left between them. CDR3 sequence (DNA): TGTGCCAGCAGAGGGGGAGGCGGCCCATACGAGCAGTACTTC. Encoded protein: CASRGGGGPYEQYF.

The chain employs TRBV7-8 and TRBJ2-1, with 8 bases that match TRBD2. The CDR3 spans 15 residues. CDR1 is SGHVS, CDR2 FQNEAQ, per germline. V lost 3 bases and J lost 7; bases outside the gene matches: 8. The CDR3 DNA follows: TGTGCCAGCAGCTTTATCACTAGCGGACCGAATGAGCAGTTCTTC. Encoded protein: CASSFITSGPNEQFF.

This clonotype has only a few counts. The chain uses TRBV7-2 and TRBJ2-7, with a possible D match to TRBD2 (6 bases). Trimming removed 4 bases at V and 2 bases at J, with 12 bases between. The V gene's germline CDR1 is SGHTA and CDR2 FQGNSA. This CDR3 region has 14 residues. The CDR3, as DNA: TGTGCCAGCAGCTCCCGGGAGTCTCCCTACGAGCAGTACGTC. It encodes CASSSRESPYEQYV.

This CDR3 is CASSPPPGATGELFF. CDR3 bases: TGTGCCAGCAGCCCCCCTCCTGGAGCTACCGGGGAGCTGTTTTTT. This sequence joins TRBV7-2 and TRBJ2-2; the D is unclear. In germline, CDR1 is SGHTA, CDR2 FQGNSA. The V and J ends lost 5 bases and 5 bases respectively, with 15 bases between them. The CDR3 contains 15 residues. Together with reference TRBV7-2 and TRBJ2-2, the CDR3 gives the full variable domain: GAGVSQSPSNKVTEKGKDVELRCDPISGHTALYWYRQSLGQGLEFLIYFQGNSAPDKSGLPSDRFSAERTGGSVSTLTIQRTQQEDSAVYLCASSPPPGATGELFFGEGSRLTVL.

J is TRBJ2-2 and V is TRBV4-1; 9 positions agree with TRBD2. Looked up from germline, CDR1 is MGHRA and CDR2 is YSYEKL. The V gene end was trimmed by 8 bases and the J gene end by 7 bases; junction bases not matched to a gene: 11. The CDR3 spans 15 residues. CDR3 bases: TGCGCCAGCGGCCCGCGGGAGGGAGGGTACGGGGAGCTGTTTTTT. Protein: CASGPREGGYGELFF.

The chain employs TRBV6-2 or TRBV6-3 and TRBJ2-1, with a weak D call TRBD2 (5 bases). Germline CDR1 is MNHEY and CDR2 is SVGEGT. The CDR3 covers 16 residues. The germline V and J ends were trimmed by 3 bases and 6 bases, with 18 bases remaining between them. CDR3 nucleotides: TGTGCCAGCAGTTATCTCCCTCGGATAGGGAGCAATGAGCAGTTCTTC. It codes for CASSYLPRIGSNEQFF.

V and J are TRBV4-1 and TRBJ1-6, with D perhaps TRBD1 (5 bases). Germline V gives CDR1 MGHRA, CDR2 YSYEKL. This CDR3 comprises 17 residues. V lost 0 bases to trimming and J lost 7 bases, with 16 bases between them. The CDR3 spells CASSQETPDSLNSPLHF. CDR3 nucleotide sequence: TGCGCCAGCAGCCAAGAGACACCAGACAGCCTCAATTCACCCCTCCACTTT.

This clonotype was seen only once. The chain uses TRBV19 and TRBJ1-2; the match to TRBD1 covers 9 bases. Per the germline V gene, CDR1 is LNHDA and CDR2 is SQIVND (reference sequence). Trimming cost V 5 bases and J 6 bases; bases outside gene matches: 7. The CDR3 covers 14 residues. For the CDR3, the DNA is TGTGCCAGTAGTCCAGGGACAGGGATCGATGGCTACACCTTC. It translates to CASSPGTGIDGYTF.

This chain links TRBV20-1 with TRBJ2-3, with TRBD2 identical over 9 bases. The CDR3 loop spans 12 amino acids. Germline lookup yields CDR1 DFQATT and CDR2 SNEGSKA (reference sequence). CDR3 nucleotide sequence: TGCAGCCTAGCGGGGTCCACAGATACGCAGTATTTT. Translation: CSLAGSTDTQYF.

The genes are TRBV5-1 and TRBJ1-3; the D is unclear. The CDR3 runs 16 residues. V gave up 2 bases and J gave up 0 bases, with 12 bases separating them. Germline lookup yields CDR1 SGHRS and CDR2 YFSETQ. Here the CDR3 reads CASSLEPAASGNTIYF. The CDR3 DNA sequence: TGCGCCAGCAGCTTAGAGCCAGCCGCCTCTGGAAACACCATATATTTT.

This clonotype was seen at least ten times. The V gene is TRBV12-3 or TRBV12-4, the J gene TRBJ1-2; D gene uncertain. The ends were cut back, 6 bases at V and 4 bases at J, with 18 bases in the middle. CDR3 length equals 15 residues. DNA of the CDR3: TGTGCCAGCAGCCGTGGCGCCTATGGTTTCTATGGCTACACCTTC. The encoded protein is CASSRGAYGFYGYTF.

This clonotype has only one observation. The chain is built from TRBV7-3 and TRBJ2-1, with 7 bases that match TRBD1. In germline, CDR1 is SGHTA, CDR2 FQGTGA. The CDR3 is 15 residues long. J was trimmed by 6 bases and V by 2 bases; bases with no gene match: 7. The CDR3 spells CASSLEGTVPNEQFF. CDR3 nucleotides: TGTGCCAGCAGCTTAGAGGGGACAGTCCCCAATGAGCAGTTCTTC.

This clonotype was observed a few times. The chain links TRBV24-1 to TRBJ2-3; 7 positions match TRBD2. V trimming: 3 bases; J trimming: 5 bases; junction bases outside the gene matches: 7. Germline CDR1 and CDR2: KGHDR and SFDVKD. The CDR3 consists of 15 residues. The CDR3 is CATSDPRGYGDTQYF. Written as DNA, the CDR3 is TGTGCCACCAGTGATCCGCGGGGGTACGGAGATACGCAGTATTTT.

The CDR3 DNA reads TGTGCCAGCAGCCGAGACAGGGTGGAAGCTTTCTTT. Residues: CASSRDRVEAFF. This chain links TRBV7-2 with TRBJ1-1, with 7 positions matching TRBD1. The CDR3 extends over 12 amino acids. The V gene's germline CDR1 is SGHTA and CDR2 FQGNSA. The J segment lost 8 bases and the V segment lost 5 bases, leaving 5 bases of the junction unmatched.

The rearrangement joins TRBV7-2 to TRBJ1-4; D remains unclear. This CDR3 is 17 amino acids long. CDR1 is SGHTA, CDR2 FQGNSA, per germline. V was pared by 1 base and J by 3 bases, with 15 bases between. This chain's CDR3 is CASSLGPPGMANEKLFF. In DNA form, the CDR3 reads TGTGCCAGCAGCTTAGGCCCCCCAGGAATGGCTAATGAAAAACTGTTTTTT.